This entry describes one TCR beta chain. This clone appeared a few times. The antigen this receptor binds is unknown. No much larger clone exists at a distance of one base, and base qualities are not known. This sample was taken from a study of CD8+ T cells in alopecia areata (dated by TCRdb to the late 2010s). A note on the overall study: The treated patients took part in an open-label pilot trial in which moderate-to-severe alopecia areata was treated with oral tofacitinib at 5 to 10 mg twice daily. Patients received tofacitinib for 6 to 18 months and were then followed off drug for 6 months to check for delayed response and recurrence. For the treated patients, the SALT score, which quantifies what percentage of scalp surface area is affected, served as the measure of disease severity. In both human patients and the C3H/HeJ mouse model, the study applied high-throughput TCRbeta sequencing to look at T cell clonal expansion in alopecia areata. Human TCRbeta sequencing covered scalp tissue and sorted CD4+ and CD8+ peripheral blood T cells from patchy and totalis/universalis alopecia areata patients and healthy controls. Biopsies were taken from tofacitinib-treated patients at baseline and again at 4 and 24 weeks into treatment, and several of those patients also had a later scalp biopsy. Clonality in the scalp was compared among normal scalp (n=4), patchy alopecia areata scalp (n=8), and alopecia totalis/universalis scalp (n=8). RNA came from the PAXgene miRNA kit for fixed scalp, the miRNeasy kit for PBMCs, and the RNeasy kit for mouse skin. TCRbeta CDR3 regions were amplified by immunoSEQ multiplex PCR with 35 Vbeta forward and 13 Jbeta reverse primers. Here is what the overall study found, with its caveats: Tofacitinib significantly lowered scalp clonality and the number of expanded CD8+ clones among the top 100 scalp clones. Higher clonality and more expanded CD8+ clones were observed in lesional scalp than in normal scalp, particularly in alopecia totalis/universalis, a finding suggestive of antigenic drive. Because the treated cohort was small and had just a single nonresponder, larger studies are needed to establish links between baseline CD8+ expansion and response. Unlike mouse skin, which is dominated by gammadelta T cells, normal human skin has resident alphabeta T cells that are also sequenced, and this complicates analysis of the scalp TCR repertoire. During tofacitinib treatment, many expanded lesional clones remained in scalp and blood, and this persistence may partly explain relapse after treatment is stopped. Compared with mice, TCR sequences shared between patients were less clear, possibly partly because of HLA diversity across the patient population.

Reading the label with the study, this specimen's time point is: around 22 weeks on oral tofacitinib. What the treatment or condition label conveys for this sample: oral pan-JAK inhibitor, 5-10 mg twice daily. Lesional scalp punch biopsies and peripheral blood were collected from alopecia areata patients. PBMCs were isolated by density centrifugation and stained for CD3, CD4 and CD8, after which CD4+ and CD8+ T cells were sorted on a FACSAria. The protocol used for the library was the immunoSEQ multiplex PCR assay. For TCR sequencing, RNA was extracted from every sample and reverse transcribed into cDNA to serve as template. First-strand cDNA was synthesized with SuperScript III using a 2:1 mix of oligo-dT and random hexamers. A synthetic immune receptor repertoire was used to assess amplification bias, and residual bias was removed computationally. As for how the authors treated the data: After raw reads were preprocessed to remove errors, the CDR3 was defined following IMGT conventions as running from the conserved cysteine to phenylalanine. Clonality was computed by normalizing Shannon entropy by log2 of the number of productive unique TCRs and subtracting the result from 1. Whether each scalp clone was CD4 or CD8 was inferred by checking scalp TCRbeta sequences against the CD4 and CD8 repertoires from sorted blood. In its TCRdb copy, this immuneACCESS table keeps in-frame sequences only and misses some clones. Where compared with another copy, unresolved V genes explain less than half of these, and the others have no known cause. The V and J calls and the clone size are those of that table, but D and trimming were determined from the DNA. Present in this sample are 200,000 or so clones, 55% to 70% of which were seen just once. The ten largest make up more than 5.5% of the sample.

This TCR was recovered from a human donor with alopecia areata. The source was CD4+ T cells sorted from blood, collected at week 24, from a patient treated with tofacitinib.

CDR3 reads: CASSRQGYEQYF. The nucleotides are TGCGCCAGCAGTCGACAGGGCTACGAGCAGTACTTC. The rearrangement combines TRBV5-1 with TRBJ2-7; TRBD1 lines up with 7 middle nucleotides. At the junction V is shortened by 5 bases and J by 3 bases; bases outside the gene matches: 2. The CDR3 numbers 12 residues from cysteine through phenylalanine. Solely the CDR3 DNA is kept, with 36 bases framed from the first base. CDR1 and CDR2 (SGHRS, YFSETQ) derive from the germline V gene.